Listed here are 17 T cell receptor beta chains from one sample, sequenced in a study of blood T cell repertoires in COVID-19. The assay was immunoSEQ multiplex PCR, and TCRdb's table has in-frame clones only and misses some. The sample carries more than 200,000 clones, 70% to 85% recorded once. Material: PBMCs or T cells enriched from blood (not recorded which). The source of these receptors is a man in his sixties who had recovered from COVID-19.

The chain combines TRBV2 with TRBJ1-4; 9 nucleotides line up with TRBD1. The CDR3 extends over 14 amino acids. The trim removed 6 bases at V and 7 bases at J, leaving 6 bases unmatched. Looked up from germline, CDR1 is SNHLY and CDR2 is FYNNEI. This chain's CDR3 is CASRDDRGAEKLFF. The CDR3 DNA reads TGTGCCAGCAGAGACGACAGGGGGGCTGAAAAACTGTTTTTT.

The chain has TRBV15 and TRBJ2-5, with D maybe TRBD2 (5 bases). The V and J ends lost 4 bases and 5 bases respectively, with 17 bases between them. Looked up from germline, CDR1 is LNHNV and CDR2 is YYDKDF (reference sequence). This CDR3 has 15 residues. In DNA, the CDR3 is TGTGCCACCAGCAACTCCCCATTAGCGAGGGAGACCCAGTACTTC. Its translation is CATSNSPLARETQYF.

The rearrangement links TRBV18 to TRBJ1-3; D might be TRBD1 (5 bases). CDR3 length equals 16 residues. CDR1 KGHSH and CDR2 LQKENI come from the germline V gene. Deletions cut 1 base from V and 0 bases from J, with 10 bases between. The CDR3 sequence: CASSPLVQVSGNTIYF. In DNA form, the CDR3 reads TGTGCCAGCTCACCACTGGTACAGGTCTCTGGAAACACCATATATTTT.

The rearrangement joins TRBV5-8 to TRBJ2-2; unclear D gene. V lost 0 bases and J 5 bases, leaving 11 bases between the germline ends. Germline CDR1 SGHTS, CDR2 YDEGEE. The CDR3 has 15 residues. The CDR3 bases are TGTGCCAGCAGCTTGGGTGGCAGAGCGACCGGGGAGCTGTTTTTT. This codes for CASSLGGRATGELFF. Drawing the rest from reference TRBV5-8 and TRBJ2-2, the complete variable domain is EAGVTQSPTHLIKTRGQQATLRCSPISGHTSVYWYQQALGLGLQFLLWYDEGEERNRGNFPPRFSGRQFPNYSSELNVNALELEDSALYLCASSLGGRATGELFFGEGSRLTVL.

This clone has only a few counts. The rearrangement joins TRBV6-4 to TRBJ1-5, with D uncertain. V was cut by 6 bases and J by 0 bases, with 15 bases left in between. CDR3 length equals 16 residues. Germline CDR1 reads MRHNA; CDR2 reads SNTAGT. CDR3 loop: CASRMLGPYSNQPQHF. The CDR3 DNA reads TGTGCCAGCAGGATGCTAGGCCCCTATAGCAATCAGCCCCAGCATTTT.

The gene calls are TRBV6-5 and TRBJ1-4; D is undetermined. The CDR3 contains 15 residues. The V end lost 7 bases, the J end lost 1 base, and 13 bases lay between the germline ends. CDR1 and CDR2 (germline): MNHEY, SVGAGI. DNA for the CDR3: TGTGCCAGCAACCCCTGGGGAGAAACTAATGAAAAACTGTTTTTT. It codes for CASNPWGETNEKLFF.

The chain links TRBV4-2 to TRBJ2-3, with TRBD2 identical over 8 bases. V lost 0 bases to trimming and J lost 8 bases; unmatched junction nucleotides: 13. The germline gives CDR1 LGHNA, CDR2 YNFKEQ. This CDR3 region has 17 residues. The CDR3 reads CASSQDISGDPVATQYF. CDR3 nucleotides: TGTGCCAGCAGCCAAGATATTAGCGGGGACCCAGTGGCTACGCAGTATTTT.

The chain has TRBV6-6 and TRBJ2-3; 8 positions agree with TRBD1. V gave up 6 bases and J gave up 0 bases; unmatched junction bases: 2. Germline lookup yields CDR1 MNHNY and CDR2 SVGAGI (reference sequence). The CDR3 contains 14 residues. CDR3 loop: CASSNRGSTDTQYF. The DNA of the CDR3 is TGTGCCAGCAGCAACAGGGGGAGCACAGATACGCAGTATTTT.

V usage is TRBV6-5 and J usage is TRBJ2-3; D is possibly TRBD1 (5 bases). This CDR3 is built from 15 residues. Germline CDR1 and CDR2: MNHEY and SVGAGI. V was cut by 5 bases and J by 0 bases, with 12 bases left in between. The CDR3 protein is CASSRGRTSTDTQYF. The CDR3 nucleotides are TGTGCCAGCAGTAGGGGCAGAACTAGCACAGATACGCAGTATTTT.

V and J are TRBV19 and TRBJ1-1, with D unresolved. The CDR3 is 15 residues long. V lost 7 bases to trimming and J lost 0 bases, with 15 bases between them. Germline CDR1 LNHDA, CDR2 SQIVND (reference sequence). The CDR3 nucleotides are TGTGCCAGTACATCCGATCGGGAGATGAACACTGAAGCTTTCTTT. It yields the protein CASTSDREMNTEAFF.

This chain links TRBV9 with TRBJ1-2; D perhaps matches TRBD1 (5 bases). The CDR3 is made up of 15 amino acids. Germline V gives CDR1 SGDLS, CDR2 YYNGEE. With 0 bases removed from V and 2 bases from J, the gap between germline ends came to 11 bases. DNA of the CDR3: TGTGCCAGCAGCGTAGCTGACAGTACCAACTATGGCTACACCTTC. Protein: CASSVADSTNYGYTF.

The CDR3 here is CASRPPRVDAQPQHF. The CDR3 region has the DNA TGTGCCAGCAGACCCCCCAGGGTGGATGCTCAGCCCCAGCATTTT. This chain connects TRBV28 to TRBJ1-5; D is possibly TRBD1 (5 bases). Trimming pared 6 bases from V and 6 bases from J, leaving 18 bases between. CDR1 is MDHEN and CDR2 is SYDVKM in the germline V gene. The length of the CDR3 is 15 residues.

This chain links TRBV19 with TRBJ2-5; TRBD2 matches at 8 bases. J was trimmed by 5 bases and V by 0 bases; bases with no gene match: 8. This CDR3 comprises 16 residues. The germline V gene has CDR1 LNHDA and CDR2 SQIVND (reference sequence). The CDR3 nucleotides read TGTGCCAGTAGTATAGATCCTCGGGGGGGCCGGGAGACCCAGTACTTC. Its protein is CASSIDPRGGRETQYF. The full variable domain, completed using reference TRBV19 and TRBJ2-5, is DGGITQSPKYLFRKEGQNVTLSCEQNLNHDAMYWYRQDPGQGLRLIYYSQIVNDFQKGDIAEGYSVSREKKESFPLTVTSAQKNPTAFYLCASSIDPRGGRETQYFGPGTRLLVL.

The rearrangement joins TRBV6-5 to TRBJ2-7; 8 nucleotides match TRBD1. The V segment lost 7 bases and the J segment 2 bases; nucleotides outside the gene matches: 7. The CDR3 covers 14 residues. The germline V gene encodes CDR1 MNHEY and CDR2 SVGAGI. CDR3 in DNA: TGTGCCAGCACCAGGGACAGGACAACCTACGAGCAGTACTTC. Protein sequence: CASTRDRTTYEQYF.

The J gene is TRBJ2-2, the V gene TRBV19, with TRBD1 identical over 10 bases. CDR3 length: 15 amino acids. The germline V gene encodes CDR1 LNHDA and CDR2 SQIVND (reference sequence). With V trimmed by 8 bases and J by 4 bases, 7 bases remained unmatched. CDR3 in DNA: TGTGCCAGTTGCGCCGGGACAGGGGCCACCGGGGAGCTGTTTTTT. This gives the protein CASCAGTGATGELFF.

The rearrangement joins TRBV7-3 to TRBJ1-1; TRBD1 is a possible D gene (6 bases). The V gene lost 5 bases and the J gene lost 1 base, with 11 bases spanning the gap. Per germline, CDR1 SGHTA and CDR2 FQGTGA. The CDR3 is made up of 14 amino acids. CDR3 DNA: TGTGCCAGCAGCGCAGGGGCGGGGAACACTGAAGCTTTCTTT. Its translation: CASSAGAGNTEAFF.

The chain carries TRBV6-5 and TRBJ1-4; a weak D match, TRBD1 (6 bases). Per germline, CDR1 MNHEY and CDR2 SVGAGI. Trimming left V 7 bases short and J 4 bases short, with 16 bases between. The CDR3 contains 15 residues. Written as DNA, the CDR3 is TGTGCCAGCACCGTATCGGGGGGCGTTAATGAAAAACTGTTTTTT. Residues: CASTVSGGVNEKLFF.